This paragraph covers one T cell receptor (beta chain) sequence. The data originate from a study of human T cells and chemical hapten exposure. Time point here: pre-sensitization, week 0. The treatment is: therapeutic diphenylcyclopropenone sensitization with weekly scalp DPC. Staff drew blood before applying each patch test. MiXCR was run by TCRdb on the RACE reads, yielding one entry per CDR3 protein. The sample has approximately 260,000 distinct CDR3 sequences, around 7% seen once; the top ten hold 1.2%. V shed 7 bases and J 3 bases; nucleotides not matched to a gene: 5. This CDR3 has 13 residues. The germline V gene has CDR1 SQVTM and CDR2 ANQGSEA.

The rearrangement links TRBV29-1 to TRBJ2-1, with TRBD2 matching 8 bases. The sequence derives from a man between 18 and 35 years old with alopecia areata. Some clones in this sample may be carry-over from other donors' samples. The specimen comprised whole blood, sampled in connection with sensitization to the hapten diphenylcyclopropenone (DPC). The CDR3 DNA reads TGCAGCGGACATAGCGGGGTCTACAATGAGCAGTTCTTC. It is translated as CSGHSGVYNEQFF.